One sample yielded the 6 T cell receptor beta chains listed below, sequenced in a study of T cells in Graves' hyperthyroidism and ophthalmopathy. RNA transcripts served as the template for amplifying TCR beta CDR3 regions. In the first-round RT-PCR of the TCR CDR3, the HTBI primer set was used. TCRdb used MiXCR to reprocess the multiplex PCR reads, holding one entry per CDR3 protein. Found here are around 600,000 distinct CDR3 sequences, 16% of them singletons; the top ten hold about 3.5%. Sequenced input: blood. Receptors were obtained from a woman between 40 and 55 years old with Graves' ophthalmopathy.

In this sample, this clonotype turned up a few times. The chain couples TRBV7-9 to TRBJ1-1; 7 nucleotides line up with TRBD1. With 4 bases clipped from V and 3 bases from J, the junction kept 11 bases outside the gene matches. Germline V gene data show CDR1 as SEHNR and CDR2 as FQNEAQ (reference sequence). The CDR3 consists of 16 residues. The CDR3 DNA reads as TGTGCCAGCAGCTCTATTCGGACAGGAGGTTACACTGAAGCTTTCTTT. It encodes CASSSIRTGGYTEAFF.

This clonotype was detected only a few times. V is TRBV6-9 and J is TRBJ2-3; D unclear. This CDR3 spans 14 amino acids. The germline CDR1 and CDR2 sequences are MNHGY and SVAAGI. Trimming stripped 3 bases from V and 6 bases from J, with 13 bases between. This chain's CDR3 is CASSYNPIWDTQYF. The CDR3 DNA is TGTGCCAGCAGTTACAATCCCATCTGGGATACGCAGTATTTT.

The rearrangement links TRBV7-9 to TRBJ2-7; tentatively, D is TRBD1 or TRBD2 (5 bases each). The CDR3 length is 15 residues. V was clipped by 1 base and J by 5 bases, with 15 bases between them. Germline V gene lookup returns CDR1 SEHNR and CDR2 FQNEAQ (reference sequence). CDR3 nucleotide sequence: TGTGCCAGCAGCTTAGGTTCGGGACCCCGCGACGAGCAGTACTTC. Translation: CASSLGSGPRDEQYF. The full variable domain, its missing parts supplied by reference TRBV7-9 and TRBJ2-7, is DTGVSQNPRHKITKRGQNVTFRCDPISEHNRLYWYRQTLGQGPEFLTYFQNEAQLEKSRLLSDRFSAERPKGSFSTLEIQRTEQGDSAMYLCASSLGSGPRDEQYFGPGTRLTVT.

In this sample, this clonotype turned up many times. This chain joins TRBV20-1 and TRBJ2-1, with a weak D call TRBD1 (5 bases). Germline V gene lookup returns CDR1 DFQATT and CDR2 SNEGSKA (reference sequence). CDR3 length: 14 amino acids. Deletions cut 3 bases from V and 4 bases from J, with 13 bases between. Here the CDR3 reads CSARLSGIYNEQFF. For the CDR3, the DNA is TGCAGTGCTAGGTTGTCAGGGATATACAATGAGCAGTTCTTC.

This clonotype was detected many times. This chain joins TRBV28 and TRBJ2-3; D gene ambiguous. V lost 5 bases, J lost 2 bases, and 11 bases lay in between. The CDR3 is 14 amino acids. Per germline, CDR1 MDHEN and CDR2 SYDVKM. The CDR3 region has the DNA TGTGCCAGCAGTCAACCGGGCTTCACAGATACGCAGTATTTT. It is translated as CASSQPGFTDTQYF.

The chain recombines TRBV4-1 with TRBJ2-7, with D possibly being TRBD2 (6 bases). This CDR3 has 17 residues. Trimming took 1 base from V and 3 from J, leaving 19 bases between them. Per germline, CDR1 MGHRA and CDR2 YSYEKL. In nucleotides, the CDR3 is TGCGCCAGCAGCCAAGGGTGGGGCGGAGGGTCCAACTACGAGCAGTACTTC. It yields the protein CASSQGWGGGSNYEQYF.